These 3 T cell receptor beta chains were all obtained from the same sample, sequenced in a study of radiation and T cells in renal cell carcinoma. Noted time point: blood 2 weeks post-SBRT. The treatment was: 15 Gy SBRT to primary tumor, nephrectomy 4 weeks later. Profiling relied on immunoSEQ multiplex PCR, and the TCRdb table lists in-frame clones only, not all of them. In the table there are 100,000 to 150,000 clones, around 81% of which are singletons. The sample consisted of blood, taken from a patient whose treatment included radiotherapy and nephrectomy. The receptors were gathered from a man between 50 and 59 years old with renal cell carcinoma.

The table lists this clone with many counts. The CDR3 coding sequence is TGTGCCAGCAGTGAAAGACAGGTTAACACTGAAGCTTTCTTT. Encoded protein: CASSERQVNTEAFF. The chain employs TRBV2 and TRBJ1-1, with D possibly TRBD1 on 6 matching bases. Trimming took 2 bases from V and 2 from J, leaving 9 bases between them. Germline CDR1 is SNHLY and CDR2 is FYNNEI. The CDR3 loop spans 14 amino acids.

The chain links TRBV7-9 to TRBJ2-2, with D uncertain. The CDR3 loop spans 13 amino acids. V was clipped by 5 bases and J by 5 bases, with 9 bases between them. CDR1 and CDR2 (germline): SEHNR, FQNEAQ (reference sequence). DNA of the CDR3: TGTGCCAGCAGCCCCGAGGCGACCGGGGAGCTGTTTTTT. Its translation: CASSPEATGELFF.

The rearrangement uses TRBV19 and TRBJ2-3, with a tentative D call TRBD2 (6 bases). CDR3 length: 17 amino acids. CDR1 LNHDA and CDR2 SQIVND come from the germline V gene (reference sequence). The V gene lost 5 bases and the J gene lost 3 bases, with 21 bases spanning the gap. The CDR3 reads CASSRGLMGFSTDTQYF. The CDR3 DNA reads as TGTGCCAGTAGTCGTGGACTAATGGGGTTTTCGACAGATACGCAGTATTTT.